The present T cell receptor (beta chain) was sequenced within a study of blood T cells in healthy people across ages. Study results and caveats: Those diversity estimates obtained from one million T cells were thought to be underestimates.

The second PCR ran about 6 to 12 cycles with a sample-barcoded 5' primer and J-beta primers. TCRdb recomputed calls from the 5' RACE reads with MiXCR, one row per CDR3 protein. The data contain 800,000 to 950,000 distinct CDR3 sequences, just under 30% of them singletons. This clonotype was seen more than once but under ten times. Its antigen is currently unknown. The CDR3 is made up of 15 amino acids. The V gene lost 6 bases and the J gene lost 1 base, with 13 bases spanning the gap. The same specimen was also included in a second study, on T cells of mothers and their children. This second study notes: For each mother, over 9 million TCR beta CDR3 reads were obtained, and for each child, a few million. Among related mother-child pairs, overlap was slightly higher than in unrelated pairs, though not significantly.

The sample taken for sequencing was blood. The clonotype originates from a woman in her thirties or forties in good health. The gene calls are TRBV12-3 or TRBV12-4 and TRBJ2-1; D is tentatively TRBD1 or TRBD2 (5 bases each). CDR3 sequence: CASSPGRPSYNEQFF. DNA of the CDR3: TGTGCCAGCAGCCCGGGACGGCCATCCTACAATGAGCAGTTCTTC.